Presented here are 3 T cell receptor beta chains from one specimen sequenced in a study of cytomegalovirus exposure and HLA in healthy donors. The PCR contained 60 Vbeta and 13 Jbeta primers. The method was immunoSEQ multiplex PCR; TCRdb's version includes in-frame clones alone and lacks a portion of them. Counted here are about 180,000 clones, about 80% occurring once; the ten biggest clones make up more than 1.5%. Sequences were obtained from PBMCs. These receptors were taken from a man aged 35-49 years in good health and CMV-seronegative.

CDR3 DNA: TGCAGCGTTGAAGTCTCTGTCGGGGACAGGATGAGGGAAAAACTGTTTTTT. It specifies CSVEVSVGDRMREKLFF. J is TRBJ1-4 and V is TRBV29-1; 8 bases fit TRBD1. This CDR3 comprises 17 residues. With V trimmed by 1 base and J by 8 bases, 15 bases remained unmatched. Germline loops: CDR1 SQVTM, CDR2 ANQGSEA. The variable domain in full, with the rest retrieved from reference TRBV29-1 and TRBJ1-4, is SAVISQKPSRDICQRGTSLTIQCQVDSQVTMMFWYRQQPGQSLTLIATANQGSEATYESGFVIDKFPISRPNLTFSTLTVSNMSPEDSSIYLCSVEVSVGDRMREKLFFGSGTQLSVL.

V is TRBV4-2 and J is TRBJ1-4, with TRBD1 matching 7 bases. The CDR3 runs 15 residues. Germline-derived CDR1 and CDR2 are LGHNA and YNFKEQ. V gave up 3 bases and J gave up 3 bases; unmatched junction bases: 4. As DNA, the CDR3 is TGTGCCAGCAGCCATGCCAGGGGGTCTAATGAAAAACTGTTTTTT. Translating gives CASSHARGSNEKLFF.

The chain is built from TRBV30 and TRBJ2-5, with 7 bases that match TRBD2. J was trimmed by 5 bases and V by 3 bases; bases with no gene match: 12. The germline V gene has CDR1 GTSNPN and CDR2 SVGIG (reference sequence). The CDR3 is 15 residues long. The CDR3 is CAWSRVRGVLETQYF. CDR3 nucleotide sequence: TGTGCCTGGAGCCGAGTTCGGGGGGTCCTGGAGACCCAGTACTTC. The entire variable domain, with the rest obtained from reference TRBV30 and TRBJ2-5, is as follows: SQTIHQWPATLVQPVGSPLSLECTVEGTSNPNLYWYRQAAGRGLQLLFYSVGIGQISSEVPQNLSASRPQDRQFILSSKKLLLSDSGFYLCAWSRVRGVLETQYFGPGTRLLVL.